These 3 T cell receptor beta chains were all obtained from the same sample, sequenced in a study of early T cells in non-severe SARS-CoV-2 infection. TCRdb independently ran MiXCR on the 5' RACE reads; one entry per CDR3 protein. The data show approximately 40,000 distinct CDR3 sequences, with around 6.1% seen just once and more than 20% held by the top ten. The starting material was whole blood, obtained at baseline. The receptors originated from an adult who was a healthcare worker with PCR-confirmed SARS-CoV-2 infection or an uninfected control (not recorded which).

This clonotype has just a few counts. The chain joins TRBV5-5 to TRBJ2-3; TRBD2 aligns across 7 bases. Germline CDR1 is SGHKS and CDR2 is YYEKEE (reference sequence). This CDR3 has 15 amino acids. Trimming at V came to 1 base and at J to 8 bases, leaving 10 bases not matched to a gene. This CDR3 is CASSLQGGSEGTQYF. The DNA for the CDR3 is TGTGCCAGCAGCTTGCAGGGCGGGAGCGAGGGTACGCAGTATTTT.

This clonotype was seen a few times. This sequence joins TRBV28 and TRBJ1-1; no reliable D call. CDR1 and CDR2 from the germline V gene are MDHEN and SYDVKM. V dropped 3 bases and J dropped 2 bases, with 10 bases sitting between them. The CDR3 has 14 residues. CDR3 residues: CASSFSGANTEAFF. The CDR3 nucleotides read TGTGCCAGCAGTTTTTCGGGAGCTAACACTGAAGCTTTCTTT.

The chain uses TRBV12-3 or TRBV12-4 and TRBJ1-5; the D is unclear. The CDR3 has 12 residues. Between the trimmed V and J ends, which lost 3 bases and 7 bases, there was a span of 7 bases. CDR3 region: CASSFEEQPQHF. For the CDR3, the DNA is TGTGCCAGCAGTTTTGAGGAACAGCCCCAGCATTTT.